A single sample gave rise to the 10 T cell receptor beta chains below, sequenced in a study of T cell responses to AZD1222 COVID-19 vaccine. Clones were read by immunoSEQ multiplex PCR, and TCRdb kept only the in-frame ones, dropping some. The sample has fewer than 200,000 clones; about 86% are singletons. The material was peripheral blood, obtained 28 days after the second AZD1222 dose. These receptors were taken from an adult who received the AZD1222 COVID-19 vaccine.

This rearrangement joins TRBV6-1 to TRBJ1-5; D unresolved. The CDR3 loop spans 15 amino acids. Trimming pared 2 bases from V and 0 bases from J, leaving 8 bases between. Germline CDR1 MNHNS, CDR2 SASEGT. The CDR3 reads CASSERWDSNQPQHF. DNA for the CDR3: TGTGCCAGCAGTGAAAGGTGGGATAGCAATCAGCCCCAGCATTTT.

CDR3 DNA: TGTGCCAGCAGCTGGGGTGGCTCGAAAGAGACCCAGTACTTC. Translating it yields CASSWGGSKETQYF. The J gene is TRBJ2-5, the V gene TRBV7-3; no clear D. The CDR3 consists of 14 residues. Germline V gene data show CDR1 as SGHTA and CDR2 as FQGTGA. V lost 4 bases to trimming and J lost 3 bases, with 12 bases between them.

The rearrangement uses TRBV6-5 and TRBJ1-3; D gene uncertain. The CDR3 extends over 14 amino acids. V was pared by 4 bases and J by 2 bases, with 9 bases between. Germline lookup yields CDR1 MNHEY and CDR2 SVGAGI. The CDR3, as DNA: TGTGCCAGCAGTTCGCAGAAAGCTGGAAACACCATATATTTT. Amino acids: CASSSQKAGNTIYF.

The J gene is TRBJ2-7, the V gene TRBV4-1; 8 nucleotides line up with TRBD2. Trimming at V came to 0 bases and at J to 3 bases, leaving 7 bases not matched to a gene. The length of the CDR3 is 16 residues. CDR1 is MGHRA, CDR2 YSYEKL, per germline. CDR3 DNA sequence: TGCGCCAGCAGCCAAGAAAGGAAAGCGGGGGTCTACGAGCAGTACTTC. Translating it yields CASSQERKAGVYEQYF.

The CDR3 nucleotides are TGTGCCATCACCTCCGGACGGCACCGGGGGGCAGATACGCAGTATTTT. This translates into CAITSGRHRGADTQYF. J is TRBJ2-3 and V is TRBV10-3; 7 bases align to TRBD2. CDR3 length equals 16 residues. V trimming: 7 bases; J trimming: 4 bases; junction bases outside the gene matches: 14. Germline CDR1 and CDR2: ENHRY and SYGVKD.

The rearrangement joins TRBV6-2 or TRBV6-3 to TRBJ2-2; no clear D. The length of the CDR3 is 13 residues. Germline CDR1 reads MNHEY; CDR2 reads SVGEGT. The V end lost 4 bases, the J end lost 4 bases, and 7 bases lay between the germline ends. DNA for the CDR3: TGTGCCAGCAGTTTCGCGGCCACCGGGGAGCTGTTTTTT. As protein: CASSFAATGELFF.

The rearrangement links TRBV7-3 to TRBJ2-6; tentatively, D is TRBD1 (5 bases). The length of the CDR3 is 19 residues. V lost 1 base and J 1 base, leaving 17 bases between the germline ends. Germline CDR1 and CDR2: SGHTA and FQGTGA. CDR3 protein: CASSLRGGSSASGANVLTF. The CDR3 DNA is TGTGCCAGCAGCTTAAGGGGCGGTAGCTCAGCTTCTGGGGCCAACGTCCTGACTTTC. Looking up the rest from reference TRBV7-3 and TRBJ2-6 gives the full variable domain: GAGVSQTPSNKVTEKGKYVELRCDPISGHTALYWYRQSLGQGPEFLIYFQGTGAADDSGLPNDRFFAVRPEGSVSTLKIQRTERGDSAVYLCASSLRGGSSASGANVLTFGAGSRLTVL.

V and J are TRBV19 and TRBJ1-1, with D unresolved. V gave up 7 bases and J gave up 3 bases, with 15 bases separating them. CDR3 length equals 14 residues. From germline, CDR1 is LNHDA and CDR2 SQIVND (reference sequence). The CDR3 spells CASKFDGVYTEAFF. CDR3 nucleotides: TGTGCCAGTAAGTTCGACGGGGTTTACACTGAAGCTTTCTTT.

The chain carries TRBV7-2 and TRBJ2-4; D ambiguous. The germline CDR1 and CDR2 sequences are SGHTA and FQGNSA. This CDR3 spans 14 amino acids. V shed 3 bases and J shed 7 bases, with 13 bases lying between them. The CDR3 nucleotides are TGTGCCAGCAGCTTTTTGGGCGTTGGGAACATTCAGTACTTC. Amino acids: CASSFLGVGNIQYF.

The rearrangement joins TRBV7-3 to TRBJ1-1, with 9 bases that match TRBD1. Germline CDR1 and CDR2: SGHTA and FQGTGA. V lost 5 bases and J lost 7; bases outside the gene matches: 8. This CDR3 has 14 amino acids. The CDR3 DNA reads TGTGCCAGCAGCCCTCTGGACAGGGGCTTTGAAGCTTTCTTT. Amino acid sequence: CASSPLDRGFEAFF.